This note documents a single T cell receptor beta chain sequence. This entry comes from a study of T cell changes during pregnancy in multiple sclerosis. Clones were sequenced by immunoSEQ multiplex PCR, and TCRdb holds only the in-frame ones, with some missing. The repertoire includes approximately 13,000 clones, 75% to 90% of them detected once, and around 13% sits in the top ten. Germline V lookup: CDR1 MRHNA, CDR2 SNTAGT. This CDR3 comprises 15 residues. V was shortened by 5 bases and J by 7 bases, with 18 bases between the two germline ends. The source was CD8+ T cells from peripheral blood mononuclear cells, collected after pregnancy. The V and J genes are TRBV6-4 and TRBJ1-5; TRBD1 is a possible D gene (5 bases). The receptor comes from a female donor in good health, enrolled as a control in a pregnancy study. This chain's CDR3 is CASSPSAGGGQPQHF. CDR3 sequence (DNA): TGTGCCAGCAGTCCAAGCGCCGGGGGGGGACAGCCCCAGCATTTT.